Below are 4 T cell receptor beta chains sequenced from a single sample in a study of T-cell reconstitution after alpha-beta-depleted transplantation in children. The TCRbeta library incorporated unique molecular identifiers. TCRdb independently ran MiXCR on the PCR reads; one entry per CDR3 protein. Of a few hundred thousand distinct CDR3 sequences listed, about 12% are singletons. Material: PBMCs from the stem cell graft donor, obtained from the stem cell graft. The receptors here all came from a human donor who donated a stem cell graft to a child with combined immunodeficiency.

This clonotype was observed a handful of times. The chain links TRBV7-8 to TRBJ2-5; D may be TRBD1 (5 bases). CDR3 length equals 14 residues. CDR1 SGHVS and CDR2 FQNEAQ come from the germline V gene. The V gene lost 5 bases and the J gene lost 5 bases, with 15 bases spanning the gap. The CDR3 DNA follows: TGTGCCAGCAGCCTTTGGCTGGGGCGGGAGACCCAGTACTTC. It yields the protein CASSLWLGRETQYF. Looking up the rest from reference TRBV7-8 and TRBJ2-5 gives the full variable domain: GAGVSQSPRYKVAKRGQDVALRCDPISGHVSLFWYQQALGQGPEFLTYFQNEAQLDKSGLPSDRFFAERPEGSVSTLKIQRTQQEDSAVYLCASSLWLGRETQYFGPGTRLLVL.

V is TRBV6-1 and J is TRBJ1-2; D is perhaps TRBD1 (5 bases). V lost 6 bases and J 1 base, leaving 12 bases between the germline ends. Germline V gene lookup returns CDR1 MNHNS and CDR2 SASEGT. The CDR3 loop spans 14 amino acids. CDR3 protein: CASRDIRVNYGYTF. The CDR3 DNA sequence: TGTGCCAGCAGGGACATCAGGGTTAACTATGGCTACACCTTC.

V and J are TRBV7-9 and TRBJ2-3; 10 bases line up with TRBD2. The CDR3 is 16 amino acids. V shed 4 bases, J shed 5 bases, and the junction held 9 bases outside the gene matches. Germline assignment: CDR1 SEHNR and CDR2 FQNEAQ (reference sequence). The CDR3 reads CASSYYQGLARDTQYF. CDR3 coding DNA: TGTGCCAGCAGCTATTATCAGGGACTAGCGCGAGATACGCAGTATTTT.

The V call is TRBV27, the J call TRBJ2-1, with 7 nucleotides matching TRBD1. CDR1 MNHEY and CDR2 SMNVEV come from the germline V gene (reference sequence). Germline trimming cut 6 bases from V and 4 bases from J; bases unmatched to any gene: 9. The CDR3 runs to 15 residues. The CDR3 spells CASSYRDSRYNEQFF. The CDR3, as DNA: TGTGCCAGCAGCTACCGGGACAGCAGGTACAATGAGCAGTTCTTC.